This TCR beta chain came from a study of glioma-infiltrating T cells. Study conclusions and caveats: Tissue and blood shared very few CDR3 sequences.

The CDR3 loop spans 15 amino acids. V was pared by 1 base and J by 11 bases, with 12 bases of the junction left unmatched. The V gene's germline CDR1 is DFQATT and CDR2 SNEGSKA (reference sequence). This clonotype was detected many times. The target antigen is unknown. Using RNA template, CDR3s of TCR alpha and beta were amplified with iRepertoire arm-PCR. TCRdb reanalysed the multiplex PCR reads using MiXCR and keeps one entry per CDR3 protein. The sample holds approximately 12,000 distinct CDR3 sequences, about 30% seen once. The TCR sequence derives from a human donor with low-grade glioma or glioblastoma, undergoing nonglioma brain surgery, or in good health (not recorded which). The chain couples TRBV20-1 to TRBJ1-4; 8 nucleotides agree with TRBD1. The material sequenced was glioma tissue, nonneoplastic brain tissue, or PBMCs (not recorded which). The CDR3 sequence: CSARVVSQGVEKLFF. CDR3 sequence (DNA): TGCAGTGCTAGAGTAGTGTCACAGGGGGTGGAGAAACTGTTTTTT.